This TCR beta chain was observed in a study of T cell changes during pregnancy in multiple sclerosis (dated by TCRdb to the late 2010s). Concerning the study at large: The study looked at changes in the T cell repertoire across pregnancy in women with multiple sclerosis.

Remarks on this clone: The clone's antigen remains unknown. No much larger clonotype is one base removed from it; base qualities were not supplied. This CDR3 is also generated by other DNA sequences in the sample.

The method was the immunoSEQ multiplex PCR assay. The source is immuneACCESS, and TCRdb retained only in-frame sequences with V and J called. Part of the clones is not carried over; for the studies checked, unresolved V genes explain less than half of this, and the remainder is unexplained. The sample has 90,000 to 120,000 clones on record, just under 95% of them singletons. The ten largest make up less than 0.9% of the sample. The specimen was peripheral blood, collected in the third trimester of pregnancy. The TCR sequence derives from a female donor in good health, enrolled as a control in a pregnancy study.

The DNA reads TGTGCCAGCAGCCGGGGACAGGGGAACACTGAAGCTTTCTTT. It codes for CASSRGQGNTEAFF. The rearrangement joined TRBV11-3 to TRBJ1-1; 9 nucleotides in the junction match TRBD1. Compared with germline, V lacks 5 bases and J lacks 1 base; bases without a gene match: 2. The CDR3, from cysteine to phenylalanine, totals 14 residues. Only the CDR3 DNA is retained, 42 bases long and in frame from the first base. CDR1 SGHNT and CDR2 YENEEA were looked up in the germline V gene.